This passage covers 21 T cell receptor beta chains from one sample sequenced in a study of shared clonotypes between healthy human individuals. CD45RO negativity and positive selection for CCR7 defined naive CD8 cells, a population that excluded terminally differentiated effector memory CD45RA+ cells. The data were produced by immunoSEQ multiplex PCR, yet TCRdb's version contains in-frame clones alone and is incomplete. The sample consists of about 2 million clones, about 95% of them appearing once. Sequencing input: naive CD8+ T cells sorted from blood. The receptors come from a man younger than 30 in good health.

V usage is TRBV27 and J usage is TRBJ1-2, with TRBD1 identical over 7 bases. In germline, CDR1 is MNHEY, CDR2 SMNVEV (reference sequence). The V segment lost 2 bases and the J segment 1 base; nucleotides outside the gene matches: 7. The CDR3 loop spans 16 amino acids. The CDR3 region is CASSLLRTGGNYGYTF. CDR3 nucleotides: TGTGCCAGCAGTTTACTCCGGACAGGAGGTAACTATGGCTACACCTTC.

The J gene is TRBJ1-1, the V gene TRBV6-6; D call uncertain. Germline V gene sequence: CDR1 MNHNY, CDR2 SVGAGI (reference sequence). V was cut by 5 bases and J by 5 bases, with 9 bases left in between. The CDR3 is 12 amino acids. The CDR3 here is CASSLPQTEAFF. As DNA, the CDR3 is TGTGCCAGCAGTCTACCGCAGACTGAAGCTTTCTTT.

V is TRBV18 and J is TRBJ2-7; D unresolved. CDR1 and CDR2 from the germline V gene are KGHSH and LQKENI. CDR3 length: 12 amino acids. V lost 4 bases to trimming and J lost 5 bases, with 9 bases between them. Here the CDR3 DNA reads TGTGCCAGCTCACGATCGGGTAACGAGCAGTACTTC. This sequence encodes CASSRSGNEQYF.

This clone was detected once. V usage is TRBV18 and J usage is TRBJ2-4; D gene unclear. V shed 5 bases and J shed 6 bases, with 11 bases lying between them. The CDR3 spans 13 residues. Per germline, CDR1 KGHSH and CDR2 LQKENI. CDR3 DNA: TGTGCCAGCTCAGCGGACGACTCAAACATTCAGTACTTC. Translating gives CASSADDSNIQYF.

The chain uses TRBV4-3 and TRBJ1-5; 7 bases are a match to TRBD1. Trimming at V came to 2 bases and at J to 5 bases, leaving 6 bases not matched to a gene. The CDR3 covers 15 residues. CDR1 is LGHNA, CDR2 YSLEER, per germline. This CDR3 is CASSQLTGTDQPQHF. CDR3 sequence (DNA): TGCGCCAGCAGCCAACTGACAGGGACGGATCAGCCCCAGCATTTT.

The chain carries TRBV4-3 and TRBJ2-7, with D hard to call. Looked up from germline, CDR1 is LGHNA and CDR2 is YSLEER. This CDR3 has 15 residues. With 1 base removed from V and 3 bases from J, the gap between germline ends came to 13 bases. The CDR3, as DNA: TGCGCCAGCAGCCAAGGTCGACTGGCAGGCTACGAGCAGTACTTC. As protein: CASSQGRLAGYEQYF.

The rearrangement uses TRBV5-1 and TRBJ2-7, with a tentative D call TRBD1 (6 bases). The germline V gene has CDR1 SGHRS and CDR2 YFSETQ. This CDR3 has 16 residues. V lost 4 bases and J 3 bases, leaving 20 bases between the germline ends. DNA for the CDR3: TGCGCCAGCAGCGTAGGGGACCAGGGGAAGTTCTACGAGCAGTACTTC. It yields the protein CASSVGDQGKFYEQYF.

The rearrangement joins TRBV11-2 to TRBJ2-1; D may be TRBD2 (6 bases). Germline CDR1 and CDR2: SGHAT and FQNNGV. V lost 1 base and J lost 7, with 11 bases in between. The CDR3 totals 14 residues. The CDR3: CASSLVRGGNEQFF. The CDR3, as DNA: TGTGCCAGCAGCTTAGTTCGAGGAGGGAATGAGCAGTTCTTC.

The V call is TRBV14, the J call TRBJ1-1; no definite D call. The length of the CDR3 is 13 residues. V was shortened by 4 bases and J by 3 bases, with 9 bases between the two germline ends. Germline-derived CDR1 and CDR2 are SGHDN and FVKESK. The CDR3 spells CASSPTGDTEAFF. CDR3 DNA: TGTGCCAGCAGCCCGACTGGGGACACTGAAGCTTTCTTT.

This clone was recorded only once. V is TRBV27 and J is TRBJ2-1; 13 bases are shared with TRBD2. This CDR3 has 19 residues. J gave up 4 bases and V 3 bases, and 12 bases lay outside the gene matches. In germline, CDR1 is MNHEY, CDR2 SMNVEV (reference sequence). This CDR3 reads CASSFTGLAGEKLYNEQFF. The CDR3 DNA reads TGTGCCAGCAGTTTCACTGGACTAGCGGGAGAGAAGCTGTACAATGAGCAGTTCTTC.

As regards this clone: This sample also contains other DNA sequences that code for the same CDR3. The chain carries TRBV27 and TRBJ1-2, with 7 bases fitting TRBD1. The CDR3 contains 14 residues. From germline, CDR1 is MNHEY and CDR2 SMNVEV (reference sequence). V shed 0 bases, J shed 4 bases, and the junction held 2 bases outside the gene matches. The CDR3 nucleotides read TGTGCCAGCAGTTTATCCCCAGGGGGCTATGGCTACACCTTC. Amino acid sequence: CASSLSPGGYGYTF.

The V call is TRBV11-2, the J call TRBJ2-1; D gene unclear. Germline assignment: CDR1 SGHAT and CDR2 FQNNGV. The V end lost 0 bases, the J end lost 4 bases, and 4 bases lay between the germline ends. CDR3 length equals 13 residues. Written as DNA, the CDR3 is TGTGCCAGCAGCTTAGAGAGGTACAATGAGCAGTTCTTC. Its protein is CASSLERYNEQFF.

This sequence joins TRBV9 and TRBJ2-3; D remains ambiguous. CDR3 length: 14 amino acids. The V and J ends lost 0 bases and 5 bases respectively, with 10 bases between them. From germline, CDR1 is SGDLS and CDR2 YYNGEE. Here the CDR3 reads CASSVAGQLDTQYF. The DNA for the CDR3 is TGTGCCAGCAGCGTAGCGGGCCAGTTAGATACGCAGTATTTT.

The rearrangement joins TRBV11-2 to TRBJ2-7; unclear D gene. V was clipped by 2 bases and J by 5 bases, with 13 bases between them. The CDR3 covers 14 residues. The germline V gene encodes CDR1 SGHAT and CDR2 FQNNGV. The CDR3 spells CASSLLSGLDEQYF. For the CDR3, the DNA is TGTGCCAGCAGCTTATTGTCGGGTCTGGACGAGCAGTACTTC. Using reference TRBV11-2 and TRBJ2-7 for the parts outside the CDR3, the full variable domain is EAGVAQSPRYKIIEKRQSVAFWCNPISGHATLYWYQQILGQGPKLLIQFQNNGVVDDSQLPKDRFSAERLKGVDSTLKIQPAKLEDSAVYLCASSLLSGLDEQYFGPGTRLTVT.

This rearrangement joins TRBV27 to TRBJ1-5; TRBD1 matches 8 bases. This CDR3 has 14 amino acids. The V segment lost 5 bases and the J segment 2 bases; nucleotides outside the gene matches: 2. Germline V gives CDR1 MNHEY, CDR2 SMNVEV (reference sequence). The CDR3 coding sequence is TGTGCCAGCAGTAAGACAGGGGGCAATCAGCCCCAGCATTTT. It encodes CASSKTGGNQPQHF.

This sequence joins TRBV4-3 and TRBJ1-4, with D possibly matching TRBD1 (5 bases). CDR3 length: 20 residues. CDR1 is LGHNA and CDR2 is YSLEER in the germline V gene. V lost 0 bases to trimming and J lost 3 bases, with 23 bases between them. This CDR3 is CASSQEFNRRLEGANEKLFF. The CDR3 DNA reads TGCGCCAGCAGCCAAGAATTCAACCGGCGGCTAGAAGGGGCTAATGAAAAACTGTTTTTT.

The rearrangement links TRBV6-4 to TRBJ2-3, with 14 bases lining up with TRBD2. Germline V CDR1 and CDR2: MRHNA, SNTAGT. Trimming at V came to 3 bases and at J to 9 bases, leaving 5 bases not matched to a gene. The CDR3 covers 15 residues. The chain's CDR3 is CASSEGLAGGETQYF. The CDR3 DNA reads as TGTGCCAGCAGTGAAGGACTAGCGGGAGGAGAAACGCAGTATTTT.

Of note for this clone: The junction and the germline gene differ at one end; a read error may be behind it. Other DNA sequences in this sample translate to the same CDR3. The chain carries TRBV14 and TRBJ2-7, with unresolved D. In germline, CDR1 is SGHDN, CDR2 FVKESK. The CDR3 covers 13 residues. CDR3 sequence reads: CASSQGLSYEQYF. The DNA of the CDR3 is TGTGCCAGCAGTCAAGGTCTCTCCTACGAGCAGTACTTC.

The count of this clone is one. The V call is TRBV10-1, the J call TRBJ2-7; possible D gene TRBD1, 7 bases. The CDR3 totals 13 residues. V dropped 8 bases and J dropped 5 bases, with 16 bases sitting between them. Germline CDR1 and CDR2: WNHNN and SYGVQD (reference sequence). The CDR3 sequence is CASSSQGGNEQYF. The CDR3, as DNA: TGCGCCAGCTCTTCCCAGGGGGGAAACGAGCAGTACTTC.

This clone was seen only once. The V and J genes are TRBV6-5 and TRBJ2-1; tentatively, D is TRBD1 or TRBD2 (6 bases each). V gave up 5 bases and J gave up 5 bases, with 16 bases separating them. This CDR3 is 15 amino acids long. Germline CDR1 is MNHEY and CDR2 is SVGAGI. In DNA form, the CDR3 reads TGTGCCAGCAGTGGAACCCTAGGGGGGCACAATGAGCAGTTCTTC. Translating it yields CASSGTLGGHNEQFF.

Concerning this clone: At the DNA level, this CDR3 is encoded by other sequences in the same sample as well. This chain links TRBV9 with TRBJ1-1, with TRBD1 as a possible D gene (5 bases). Trimming took off 0 bases at V and 4 bases at J, with 10 bases between the two ends. This CDR3 is built from 14 residues. The germline gives CDR1 SGDLS, CDR2 YYNGEE. CDR3 nucleotide sequence: TGTGCCAGCAGCGTAGGGGGGGGAACCACTGAAGCTTTCTTT. This gives the protein CASSVGGGTTEAFF.